Shown below are 19 T cell receptor beta chains from a single sample sequenced in a study of blood T cell repertoires in COVID-19. Profiling relied on immunoSEQ multiplex PCR, and the TCRdb table lists in-frame clones only, not all of them. This sample yields 200,000 or so clones, of which roughly 89% are seen a single time; over 3% belongs to the top ten. The sequenced material came from PBMCs or T cells enriched from blood (not recorded which). These TCRs come from a woman between 40 and 50 years old with acute COVID-19.

This clone was seen just once. V is TRBV18 and J is TRBJ2-6; D gene uncertain. Germline CDR1 and CDR2: KGHSH and LQKENI. Trimming stripped 4 bases from V and 0 bases from J, with 10 bases between. The CDR3 is 16 amino acids. This CDR3 reads CASSQKSSSGANVLTF. DNA of the CDR3: TGTGCCAGCTCACAAAAAAGTAGCTCTGGGGCCAACGTCCTGACTTTC.

This clone was recorded once. This chain joins TRBV4-3 and TRBJ2-3; the D gene is possibly TRBD1 (5 bases). There are 15 residues in the CDR3. Germline assignment: CDR1 LGHNA and CDR2 YSLEER. Trimming removed 0 bases from V and 2 bases from J, with 9 bases in between. CDR3 nucleotide sequence: TGCGCCAGCAGCCAAGACAGGGCCCTCACAGATACGCAGTATTTT. Encoded protein: CASSQDRALTDTQYF.

This clone appeared a single time. The gene calls are TRBV19 and TRBJ2-3; 8 bases line up with TRBD2. Germline lookup yields CDR1 LNHDA and CDR2 SQIVND (reference sequence). CDR3 length equals 16 residues. V dropped 9 bases and J dropped 6; count of bases not matched to a gene: 17. The CDR3 protein is CASSPGTSERWDTQYF. As DNA, the CDR3 is TGTGCCAGCTCCCCTGGGACTAGTGAGAGGTGGGATACGCAGTATTTT.

V usage is TRBV2 and J usage is TRBJ1-1, with D maybe TRBD1 (6 bases). Germline CDR1 SNHLY, CDR2 FYNNEI. This CDR3 is built from 15 residues. Trimming removed 3 bases from V and 5 bases from J, with 16 bases in between. The CDR3 DNA sequence: TGTGCCAGCAGTGAGGATCAGGGGCCGCGGACTGAAGCTTTCTTT. This sequence encodes CASSEDQGPRTEAFF.

The J gene is TRBJ2-1, the V gene TRBV6-2 or TRBV6-3; 8 bases are a match to TRBD2. The CDR3 spans 18 residues. Germline CDR1 MNHEY, CDR2 SVGEGT. The J segment lost 8 bases and the V segment lost 1 base, leaving 16 bases of the junction unmatched. The CDR3 protein is CASSYLSLTPRGGHEQFF. In DNA form, the CDR3 reads TGTGCCAGCAGTTACTTGTCCCTTACGCCCCGGGGGGGGCATGAGCAGTTCTTC.

This chain uses TRBV5-4 with TRBJ2-5, with 10 bases aligning to TRBD1. CDR3 length: 13 amino acids. With 4 bases clipped from V and 4 bases from J, the junction kept 1 base outside the gene matches. Germline-derived CDR1 and CDR2 are SGHNT and YYREEE (reference sequence). This CDR3 is CASSRDRGETQYF. The CDR3, as DNA: TGTGCCAGCAGCCGGGACAGGGGAGAGACCCAGTACTTC.

The chain couples TRBV7-9 to TRBJ1-5; D may be TRBD1 (5 bases). Germline V gene lookup returns CDR1 SEHNR and CDR2 FQNEAQ (reference sequence). Trimming left V 1 base short and J 0 bases short, with 7 bases between. The CDR3 is 15 amino acids. As DNA, the CDR3 is TGTGCCAGCAGCTTAGAAGGACATAGCAATCAGCCCCAGCATTTT. This encodes CASSLEGHSNQPQHF. Full variable domain (missing parts from reference TRBV7-9 and TRBJ1-5): DTGVSQNPRHKITKRGQNVTFRCDPISEHNRLYWYRQTLGQGPEFLTYFQNEAQLEKSRLLSDRFSAERPKGSFSTLEIQRTEQGDSAMYLCASSLEGHSNQPQHFGDGTRLSIL.

A few counts support this clone. The chain links TRBV6-4 to TRBJ1-1; D remains unclear. With 3 bases removed from V and 1 base from J, the gap between germline ends came to 6 bases. CDR1 is MRHNA, CDR2 SNTAGT, per germline. This CDR3 spans 13 amino acids. CDR3 protein: CASSERENTEAFF. The CDR3 DNA follows: TGTGCCAGCAGTGAACGAGAGAACACTGAAGCTTTCTTT.

This chain uses TRBV2 with TRBJ1-2; 7 nucleotides agree with TRBD1. CDR1 is SNHLY and CDR2 is FYNNEI in the germline V gene. V shed 3 bases, J shed 4 bases, and the junction held 5 bases outside the gene matches. This CDR3 contains 14 residues. CDR3: CASSEDRTAYGYTF. DNA for the CDR3: TGTGCCAGCAGTGAGGACAGGACCGCCTATGGCTACACCTTC.

This clone was observed a few times. V and J are TRBV6-5 and TRBJ1-2, with D perhaps TRBD1 (5 bases). V lost 4 bases to trimming and J lost 3 bases, with 18 bases between them. The CDR3 totals 16 residues. From germline, CDR1 is MNHEY and CDR2 SVGAGI. The CDR3 reads CASSSSGTGTYYGYTF. The DNA of the CDR3 is TGTGCCAGCAGTTCTTCCGGGACCGGGACTTACTATGGCTACACCTTC.

The chain combines TRBV7-9 with TRBJ2-2, with D unclear. The CDR3 spans 15 residues. V was clipped by 6 bases and J by 5 bases, with 16 bases between them. Germline V gene lookup returns CDR1 SEHNR and CDR2 FQNEAQ (reference sequence). The CDR3 DNA reads TGTGCCAGCAGTCACAAAACCCAGGTTACCGGGGAGCTGTTTTTT. It translates to CASSHKTQVTGELFF.

This clone has a handful of counts. This chain uses TRBV2 with TRBJ1-1; 10 bases are a match to TRBD1. The CDR3 covers 17 residues. With V trimmed by 6 bases and J by 2 bases, 12 bases remained unmatched. CDR1 and CDR2 (germline): SNHLY, FYNNEI. CDR3 sequence (DNA): TGTGCCAGCAGGGGTCCCGGGACAGGGGTTATTAACACTGAAGCTTTCTTT. As protein: CASRGPGTGVINTEAFF.

The chain joins TRBV7-2 to TRBJ1-4, with 11 bases that match TRBD1. The ends lost 0 bases at V and 4 bases at J; junction bases unmatched: 1. The germline V gene encodes CDR1 SGHTA and CDR2 FQGNSA. There are 16 residues in the CDR3. The CDR3 DNA follows: TGTGCCAGCAGCTTAGCAGGGACAGGGGGTAATGAAAAACTGTTTTTT. Encoded protein: CASSLAGTGGNEKLFF.

The gene calls are TRBV2 and TRBJ2-1; possibly TRBD1 for D (6 bases). Germline CDR1 reads SNHLY; CDR2 reads FYNNEI. The CDR3 loop spans 14 amino acids. Trimming shortened V by 7 bases and J by 6 bases, and 16 bases separated the two germline ends. The CDR3 coding sequence is TGTGCCAGCAACGAAAATACAGGGATCAATGAGCAGTTCTTC. Amino acids: CASNENTGINEQFF.

V gene TRBV7-2 combines with J gene TRBJ2-4; D is unclear. Germline CDR1 SGHTA, CDR2 FQGNSA. The CDR3 has 15 amino acids. V was shortened by 0 bases and J by 5 bases, with 11 bases between the two germline ends. CDR3 region: CASSLASVVQNIQYF. DNA for the CDR3: TGTGCCAGCAGCTTAGCGTCGGTAGTCCAAAACATTCAGTACTTC. The full variable domain, in which reference TRBV7-2 and TRBJ2-4 provide the parts outside the CDR3, is GAGVSQSPSNKVTEKGKDVELRCDPISGHTALYWYRQSLGQGLEFLIYFQGNSAPDKSGLPSDRFSAERTGGSVSTLTIQRTQQEDSAVYLCASSLASVVQNIQYFGAGTRLSVL.

A few counts support this clone. J is TRBJ1-1 and V is TRBV10-1, with D possibly being TRBD1 (6 bases). The CDR3 contains 12 residues. Trimming shortened V by 8 bases and J by 7 bases, and 14 bases separated the two germline ends. Germline V gene lookup returns CDR1 WNHNN and CDR2 SYGVQD (reference sequence). CDR3 DNA sequence: TGCGCCAGCGGCAGGGGTATCAATGAAGCTTTCTTT. Translating it yields CASGRGINEAFF.

This clone was observed a single time. The CDR3 is CASSAMGTGNTEAFF. The CDR3 DNA sequence: TGTGCCAGCTCAGCTATGGGGACAGGGAACACTGAAGCTTTCTTT. The J gene is TRBJ1-1, the V gene TRBV18, with 8 nucleotides matching TRBD1. The germline V gene encodes CDR1 KGHSH and CDR2 LQKENI. V lost 5 bases and J lost 1; bases outside the gene matches: 6. CDR3 size: 15 residues.

V gene TRBV18 combines with J gene TRBJ1-1; TRBD1 might be the D (5 bases). V gave up 0 bases and J gave up 1 base, with 9 bases separating them. CDR3 length equals 15 residues. Germline values: CDR1 KGHSH, CDR2 LQKENI. CDR3 region: CASSPPAGGNTEAFF. The CDR3 DNA sequence: TGTGCCAGCTCACCACCGGCGGGGGGGAACACTGAAGCTTTCTTT.

The chain combines TRBV11-2 with TRBJ2-5; D remains unclear. V dropped 4 bases and J dropped 4 bases, with 19 bases sitting between them. There are 16 residues in the CDR3. Germline V gene lookup returns CDR1 SGHAT and CDR2 FQNNGV. The CDR3 loop is CASSSRGSLEVETQYF. The CDR3 DNA sequence: TGTGCCAGCAGCTCGAGAGGTAGCCTGGAAGTAGAGACCCAGTACTTC.